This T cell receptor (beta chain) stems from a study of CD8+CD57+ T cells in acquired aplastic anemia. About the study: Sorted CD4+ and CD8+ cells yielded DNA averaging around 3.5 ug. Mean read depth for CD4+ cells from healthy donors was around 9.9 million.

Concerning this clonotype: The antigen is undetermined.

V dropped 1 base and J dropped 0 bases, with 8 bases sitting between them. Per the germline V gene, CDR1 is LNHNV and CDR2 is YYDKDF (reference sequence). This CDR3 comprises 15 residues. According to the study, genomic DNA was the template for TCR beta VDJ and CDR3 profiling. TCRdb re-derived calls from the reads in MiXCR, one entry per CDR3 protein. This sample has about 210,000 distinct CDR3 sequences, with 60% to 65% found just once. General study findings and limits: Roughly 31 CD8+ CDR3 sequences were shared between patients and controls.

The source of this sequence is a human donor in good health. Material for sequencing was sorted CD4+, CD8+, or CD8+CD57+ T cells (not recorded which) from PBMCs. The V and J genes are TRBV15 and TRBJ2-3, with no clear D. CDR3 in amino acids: CATSRVRKSTDTQYF. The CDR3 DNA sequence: TGTGCCACCAGCAGAGTGCGGAAGAGCACAGATACGCAGTATTTT.